This is a list of T cell receptor beta chains from one sample in a study of OX40 agonist ivuxolimab in advanced cancers. Data came from immunoSEQ multiplex PCR; TCRdb stores just in-frame clones and leaves some out. The data show 80,000 to 95,000 clones, about 83% seen once. This sample comprised CD4+ or CD8+ T cells sorted from blood, obtained in a trial of the OX40 agonist ivuxolimab. These TCRs come from an adult with an advanced solid tumor such as melanoma, head and neck, liver or kidney cancer. Both conserved end residues are part of each CDR3. The D gene is left open where the match is weak. Some rows mark clone size as missing; the rest say once, few, many or name a class of expanded clone.

- | - | TRBJ1-5 | 15 | TRBV19 | CASSIGWNSNQPQHF | TGTGCCAGTAGTATAGGGTGGAATAGCAATCAGCCCCAGCATTTT
- | - | TRBJ2-7 | 17 | TRBV5-4 | CASSLGPGAGPYYEQYF | TGTGCCAGCAGCTTGGGGCCGGGGGCTGGGCCTTACTACGAGCAGTACTTC
TRBD2 | few | TRBJ2-1 | 14 | TRBV29-1 | CSVDGTSGYNEQFF | TGCAGCGTTGATGGCACTAGCGGATACAATGAGCAGTTCTTC
- | - | TRBJ1-2 | 14 | TRBV5-6 | CASSLRQGGGGYTF | TGTGCCAGCAGCTTGCGTCAGGGTGGCGGGGGCTACACCTTC
- | - | TRBJ2-7 | 15 | TRBV6-1 | CASSGRRRHLDEQYF | TGTGCCAGCAGTGGCAGACGTCGCCACCTTGACGAGCAGTACTTC
TRBD1 | - | TRBJ2-7 | 14 | TRBV30 | CAWRTGTARNEQYF | TGTGCCTGGAGAACCGGGACAGCAAGGAACGAGCAGTACTTC
- | - | TRBJ2-3 | 16 | TRBV7-6 | CASSPEIGSWTDTQYF | TGTGCCAGCAGCCCCGAAATTGGGAGTTGGACAGATACGCAGTATTTT
- | - | TRBJ2-7 | 13 | TRBV9 | CASSVDSPYEQYF | TGTGCCAGCAGCGTAGACAGTCCCTACGAGCAGTACTTC
- | - | TRBJ2-3 | 17 | TRBV4-1 | CASSPKRETVSTDTQYF | TGCGCCAGCAGCCCAAAGAGGGAAACAGTTAGCACAGATACGCAGTATTTT
- | - | TRBJ1-3 | 17 | TRBV7-8 | CASSLAPESLSGNTIYF | TGTGCCAGCAGCTTAGCCCCTGAAAGTCTCTCTGGAAACACCATATATTTT
TRBD2 | - | TRBJ2-2 | 17 | TRBV4-1 | CASSKHLSGSNTGELFF | TGCGCCAGCAGCAAACACCTTAGCGGGAGTAACACCGGGGAGCTGTTTTTT
TRBD1 | few | TRBJ1-2 | 16 | TRBV2 | CASSEGTGQGAYGYTF | TGTGCCAGCAGTGAAGGGACAGGACAGGGGGCATATGGCTACACCTTC
- | once | TRBJ1-3 | 14 | TRBV11-2 | CASSLQYSGNTIYF | TGTGCCAGCAGCTTACAGTACTCTGGAAACACCATATATTTT
- | - | TRBJ1-2 | 15 | TRBV4-1 | CASSQDTGGNYGYTF | TGCGCCAGCAGCCAAGATACGGGGGGGAACTATGGCTACACCTTC
- | once | TRBJ2-3 | 12 | TRBV9 | CASSAPSDTQYF | TGTGCCAGCAGCGCTCCTAGCGATACGCAGTATTTT
TRBD2 | - | TRBJ2-2 | 16 | TRBV11-2 | CASSSFGTSYTGELFF | TGTGCCAGCAGCTCTTTTGGGACTAGCTATACCGGGGAGCTGTTTTTT
- | - | TRBJ1-3 | 14 | TRBV14 | CASRLAGLGNTIYF | TGTGCCAGCAGACTAGCGGGGCTTGGAAACACCATATATTTT
- | - | TRBJ1-2 | 14 | TRBV25-1 | CASMEEGGAYGYTF | TGTGCCAGTATGGAAGAGGGAGGGGCCTATGGCTACACCTTC
- | - | TRBJ2-2 | 15 | TRBV27 | CASSLFGGRSGELFF | TGTGCCAGCAGTTTATTCGGGGGCCGGTCCGGGGAGCTGTTTTTT